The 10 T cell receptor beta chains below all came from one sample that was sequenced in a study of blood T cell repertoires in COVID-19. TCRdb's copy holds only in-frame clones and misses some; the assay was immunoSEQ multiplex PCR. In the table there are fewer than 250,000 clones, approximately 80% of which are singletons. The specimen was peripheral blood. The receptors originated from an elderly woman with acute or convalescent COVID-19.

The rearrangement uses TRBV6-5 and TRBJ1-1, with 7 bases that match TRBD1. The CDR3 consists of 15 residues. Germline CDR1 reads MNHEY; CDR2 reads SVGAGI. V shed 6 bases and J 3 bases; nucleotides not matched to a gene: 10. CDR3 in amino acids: CASRYNSDRDTEAFF. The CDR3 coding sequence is TGTGCCAGCAGATACAACTCCGACAGGGACACTGAAGCTTTCTTT.

The DNA of the CDR3 is TGTGCCAGCAGTAACCATAGGACTAGCGCGATTAGTGAGCAGTTCTTC. This codes for CASSNHRTSAISEQFF. The V call is TRBV28, the J call TRBJ2-1; 9 nucleotides agree with TRBD2. V lost 5 bases to trimming and J lost 9 bases; unmatched junction nucleotides: 14. Looked up from germline, CDR1 is MDHEN and CDR2 is SYDVKM. This CDR3 region has 16 residues. Looking up the rest from reference TRBV28 and TRBJ2-1 gives the full variable domain: DVKVTQSSRYLVKRTGEKVFLECVQDMDHENMFWYRQDPGLGLRLIYFSYDVKMKEKGDIPEGYSVSREKKERFSLILESASTNQTSMYLCASSNHRTSAISEQFFGPGTRLTVL.

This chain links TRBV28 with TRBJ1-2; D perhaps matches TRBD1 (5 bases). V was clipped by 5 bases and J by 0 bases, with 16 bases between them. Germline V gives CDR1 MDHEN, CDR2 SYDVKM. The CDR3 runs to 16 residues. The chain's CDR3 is CASSPGGGTTNYGYTF. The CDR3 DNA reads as TGTGCCAGCAGTCCTGGGGGAGGGACGACTAACTATGGCTACACCTTC.

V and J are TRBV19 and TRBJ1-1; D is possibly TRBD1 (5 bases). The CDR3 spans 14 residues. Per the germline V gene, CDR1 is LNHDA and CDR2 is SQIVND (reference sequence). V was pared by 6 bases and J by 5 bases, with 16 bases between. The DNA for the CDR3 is TGTGCCAGTAGCCTGGGGCGCGGAGTGACTGAAGCTTTCTTT. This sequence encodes CASSLGRGVTEAFF.

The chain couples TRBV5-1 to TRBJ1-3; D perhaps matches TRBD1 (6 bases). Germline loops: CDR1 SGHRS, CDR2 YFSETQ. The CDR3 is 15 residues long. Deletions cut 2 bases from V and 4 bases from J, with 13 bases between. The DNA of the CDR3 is TGCGCCAGCAGCTTTGTGACAGGAGCAGGAAACACCATATATTTT. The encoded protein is CASSFVTGAGNTIYF.

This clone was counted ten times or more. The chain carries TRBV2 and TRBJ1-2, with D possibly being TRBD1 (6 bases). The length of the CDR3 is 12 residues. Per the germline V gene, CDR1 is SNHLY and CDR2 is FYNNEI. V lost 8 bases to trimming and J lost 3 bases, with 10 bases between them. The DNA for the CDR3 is TGTGCCAGCCGAGCAGGGGACTATGGCTACACCTTC. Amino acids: CASRAGDYGYTF.

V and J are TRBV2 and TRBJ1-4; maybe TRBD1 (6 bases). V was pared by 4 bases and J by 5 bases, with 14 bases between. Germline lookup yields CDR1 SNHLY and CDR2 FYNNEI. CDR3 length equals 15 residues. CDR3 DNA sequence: TGTGCCAGCAGTGGCTCAGGGGAAAGGAATGAAAAACTGTTTTTT. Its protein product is CASSGSGERNEKLFF. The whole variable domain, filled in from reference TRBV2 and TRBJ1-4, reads EPEVTQTPSHQVTQMGQEVILRCVPISNHLYFYWYRQILGQKVEFLVSFYNNEISEKSEIFDDQFSVERPDGSNFTLKIRSTKLEDSAMYFCASSGSGERNEKLFFGSGTQLSVL.

Here the CDR3 reads CASYNRDTHNQPQHF. CDR3 bases: TGTGCCTCATACAACCGGGACACTCACAATCAGCCCCAGCATTTT. This sequence joins TRBV6-5 and TRBJ1-5; the D gene is possibly TRBD1 (6 bases). The CDR3 runs to 15 residues. Germline CDR1 and CDR2: MNHEY and SVGAGI. Trimming pared 11 bases from V and 3 bases from J, leaving 20 bases between.

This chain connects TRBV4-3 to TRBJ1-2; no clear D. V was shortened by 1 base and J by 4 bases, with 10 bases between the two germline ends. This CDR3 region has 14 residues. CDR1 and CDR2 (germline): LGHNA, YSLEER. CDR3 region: CASSQAWRGYGYTF. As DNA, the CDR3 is TGCGCCAGCAGCCAAGCTTGGCGAGGCTATGGCTACACCTTC.

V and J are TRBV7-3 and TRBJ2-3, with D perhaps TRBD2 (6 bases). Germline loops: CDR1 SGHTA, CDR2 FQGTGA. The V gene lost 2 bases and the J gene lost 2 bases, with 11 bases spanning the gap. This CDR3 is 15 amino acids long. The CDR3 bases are TGTGCCAGCAGCTTAGTGGGACTCCACACAGATACGCAGTATTTT. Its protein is CASSLVGLHTDTQYF.